One T cell receptor (beta chain) is described in this entry. The protocol was immunoSEQ multiplex PCR, while the TCRdb copy is restricted to in-frame clones and leaves out a portion. Of about 49,000 clones in the sample, roughly 89% are singletons; the top ten hold under 6.5%. The data originate from a study of T cell changes during pregnancy in multiple sclerosis. CDR1 is SNHLY and CDR2 is FYNNEI in the germline V gene. The CDR3 has 14 residues. V was trimmed by 7 bases and J by 0 bases, leaving 10 bases between them. The V gene is TRBV2, the J gene TRBJ1-5; TRBD1 might be the D (5 bases). This receptor was taken from a female donor in good health, enrolled as a control in a pregnancy study. The specimen comprised peripheral blood, sampled after pregnancy. In DNA, the CDR3 is TGTGCCAGCACGCGGGGGGATAGCAATCAGCCCCAGCATTTT. It specifies CASTRGDSNQPQHF.